Listed here is a single T cell receptor beta chain. This record belongs to a study of CD8 T cells in Susac syndrome. The authors reverse transcribed roughly 0.5 to 1 ug RNA with random hexamers. Amplification of TCR beta CDR3 spanned 54 Vbeta and 13 Jbeta via immunoSEQ multiplex PCR. TCRdb reprocessed the immunoSEQ multiplex PCR reads with MiXCR, giving one entry per CDR3 protein. The table lists some 150,000 distinct CDR3 sequences, over 85% of them singletons. Germline CDR1 and CDR2: LNHNV and YYDKDF (reference sequence). The V and J ends lost 0 bases and 6 bases respectively, with 15 bases between them. CDR3 length equals 15 residues.

The specimen sequenced was CD8+ T cells from PBMCs. V is TRBV15 and J is TRBJ2-7; D is perhaps TRBD1 or TRBD2 (5 bases each). This clonotype was sampled from a human donor in good health. The CDR3 sequence is CATSREAGGDPEQYF. Here the CDR3 DNA reads TGTGCCACCAGCAGAGAAGCCGGTGGGGACCCCGAGCAGTACTTC.